Below, 30 T cell receptor beta chains from the same sample are listed, as sequenced in a study of tumor and adjacent non-tumor tissue in lung cancer (dated by TCRdb to 2017 to 2018). Receptors were amplified or captured by multiplex PCR. The sample was run on an Illumina HiSeq 2500. TCRbeta libraries were constructed through three rounds of nested PCR with primers (Table S4) according to protocols modified from ARM-PCR. TCRdb applied fastp at Q25 and MiXCR to the public reads, then kept only in-frame beta chains. Under each unique CDR3 protein, matching rows form one entry showing the most common genes and DNA. In this sample the table shows some 95,000 distinct CDR3 sequences, about 80% of which occur a single time. Less than 40% of the sample goes to the ten largest clones. RNA was extracted from bulk unsorted tissue and checked for quality with a NanoDrop ND-1000 and an Agilent 2100. Normal lung samples were distant non-tumor tissue taken more than 3 cm from the tumor edge.

Source material: distant non-tumor lung tissue. All receptors derive from a man in his sixties with small cell lung cancer.

The chain links TRBV6-1 to TRBJ1-5; D remains ambiguous. V lost 9 bases, J lost 3 bases, and 12 bases lay in between. Germline V gene lookup returns CDR1 MNHNS and CDR2 SASEGT. The CDR3 loop spans 13 amino acids. The CDR3 sequence is CASREGNNQPQHF. The CDR3 DNA follows: TGTGCCAGTCGAGAGGGTAACAATCAGCCCCAGCATTTT.

The chain has TRBV12-3 or TRBV12-4 and TRBJ2-1; D uncertain. There are 12 residues in the CDR3. V lost 10 bases and J 6 bases, leaving 13 bases between the germline ends. The CDR3 reads CAITNDANEQFF. The CDR3 DNA sequence: TGTGCCATCACCAATGACGCCAATGAGCAGTTCTTC.

As concerns this clonotype: A read error may account for a junction end that differs from germline. The chain carries TRBV14 and TRBJ2-5; 10 nucleotides agree with TRBD2. This CDR3 comprises 17 residues. Germline CDR1 SGHDN, CDR2 FVKESK. The CDR3 coding sequence is TGTACCAGCAGCCCTCCAACTAGCGGGATCTACCAAGAGACCCAGTACTTC. Encoded protein: CTSSPPTSGIYQETQYF.

As to this clonotype: The junction departs from germline at one end; a sequencing error may be responsible. CDR3 region: CASSFYTRETQDF. CDR3 nucleotide sequence: TGTGCCAGCAGCTTCTACACGAGGGAGACCCAGGACTTC. The chain employs TRBV11-3 and TRBJ2-5; TRBD2 is a possible D gene (5 bases). Germline V gene sequence: CDR1 SGHNT, CDR2 YENEEA. This CDR3 has 13 residues.

With respect to this clonotype: This may stem from a read error, because a much larger clone lies one nucleotide away. The V call is TRBV5-8, the J call TRBJ2-1; D unclear. Germline loops: CDR1 SGHTS, CDR2 YDEGEE. This CDR3 has 12 residues. CDR3 coding DNA: TGTGCCAACAGCCGGAACTACAATGAGCAGTTCTTC. It is translated as CANSRNYNEQFF.

The chain employs TRBV7-9 and TRBJ1-2; D gene unclear. Germline values: CDR1 SEHNR, CDR2 FQNEAQ (reference sequence). Deletions cut 10 bases from V and 3 bases from J, with 18 bases between. The CDR3 is 14 residues long. CDR3 region: CANSSTAGHYGYTF. The DNA for the CDR3 is TGTGCCAACAGTTCAACAGCGGGCCACTATGGCTACACCTTC.

Details on this clonotype: A much larger clone sits a single nucleotide away, making a read error possible. The rearrangement uses TRBV5-1 and TRBJ2-3; 8 nucleotides align to TRBD2. Unmatched junction bases numbered 10, after V lost 0 bases and J lost 4 bases. Germline assignment: CDR1 SGHRS and CDR2 YFSETQ. This CDR3 comprises 17 residues. CDR3 nucleotides: TGCGCCAGCAGCTTGGGCCGGACTAGCAGGGTTGCAGATACGCAGTATTTT. Amino acid sequence: CASSLGRTSRVADTQYF.

This clonotype was detected many times. V usage is TRBV5-1 and J usage is TRBJ2-2, with 14 bases lining up with TRBD2. Germline-derived CDR1 and CDR2 are SGHRS and YFSETQ. V was pared by 4 bases and J by 6 bases, with 14 bases of the junction left unmatched. The CDR3 loop spans 19 amino acids. The CDR3 protein is CASSPHLGTSGSRAGELFF. In DNA form, the CDR3 reads TGCGCCAGCAGCCCTCACCTCGGGACTAGCGGGAGTCGGGCCGGGGAGCTGTTTTTT. The variable domain in full, with the rest retrieved from reference TRBV5-1 and TRBJ2-2, is KAGVTQTPRYLIKTRGQQVTLSCSPISGHRSVSWYQQTPGQGLQFLFEYFSETQRNKGNFPGRFSGRQFSNSRSEMNVSTLELGDSALYLCASSPHLGTSGSRAGELFFGEGSRLTVL.

The gene calls are TRBV4-1 and TRBJ2-2; either TRBD1 or TRBD2 may supply D (6 bases each). Germline assignment: CDR1 MGHRA and CDR2 YSYEKL. CDR3 length: 16 residues. The V end was cut by 5 bases, the J end by 5 bases, with 18 bases between. CDR3 bases: TGCGCCAGCAGCAGCAGAAGGGGGGCCTATACCGGGGAGCTGTTTTTT. Protein: CASSSRRGAYTGELFF.

In regard to this clonotype: One end of the junction does not line up with germline, which may come from a read error. The genes are TRBV4-1 and TRBJ2-2, with D perhaps matching TRBD1 (6 bases). This CDR3 spans 15 amino acids. Germline lookup yields CDR1 MGHRA and CDR2 YSYEKL. This chain's CDR3 is CANSTMGAYTGELFF. CDR3 DNA: TGCGCCAACAGCACCATGGGGGCCTATACCGGGGAGCTGTTTTTT.

In its sample, this clonotype was seen once. V gene TRBV11-2 combines with J gene TRBJ2-3; D is uncertain. Germline V gene sequence: CDR1 SGHAT, CDR2 FQNNGV. Trimming left V 11 bases short and J 2 bases short, with 32 bases between. CDR3 length equals 19 residues. The CDR3, as DNA: TGTGCCGGTAGCTTAGAGTCAACGACTGGGTGGGCCTACACAGATACGCAGTATTTT. Its protein is CAGSLESTTGWAYTDTQYF.

This clonotype was recorded once. This may be a read error, as it is one base from a much larger clone. This chain uses TRBV5-1 with TRBJ2-3; 9 bases match TRBD1. Germline V gene lookup returns CDR1 SGHRS and CDR2 YFSETQ. This CDR3 comprises 15 residues. This CDR3 is CASCLEGQGPDTQYF. The CDR3 DNA reads TGCGCCAGCTGCTTGGAGGGACAGGGCCCAGATACGCAGTATTTT.

There are many counts of this clonotype. The chain recombines TRBV10-3 with TRBJ2-5; 12 nucleotides match TRBD2. The germline V gene has CDR1 ENHRY and CDR2 SYGVKD. The CDR3 is made up of 17 amino acids. V shed 4 bases and J 5 bases; nucleotides not matched to a gene: 11. DNA for the CDR3: TGTGCCATCAGTGCGACGGGACTAGCGGGTTTTCGGGAGACCCAGTACTTC. Amino acids: CAISATGLAGFRETQYF.

Concerning this clonotype itself: Sequence at one end of the junction differs from germline and may be a read error. The chain combines TRBV6-5 with TRBJ1-4; D remains unclear. This CDR3 is built from 16 residues. The germline V gene encodes CDR1 MNHEY and CDR2 SVGAGI. The CDR3 DNA is TGTGCCAGCACCACCAAGAATTCAGCAACTAACGGAAAACTCATTTTT. This codes for CASTTKNSATNGKLIF.

This clonotype was counted between two and nine times. A read error may be the cause here, since a much bigger clone is one base away. V is TRBV5-6 and J is TRBJ2-4; no definite D call. Germline CDR1 reads SGHDT; CDR2 reads YYEEEE. The CDR3 is 13 residues long. The CDR3 is CAGSLIAKNIQYF. The CDR3 nucleotides are TGTGCCGGCAGCTTAATAGCCAAAAACATTCAGTACTTC.

The chain couples TRBV12-3 or TRBV12-4 to TRBJ1-5; TRBD1 aligns across 9 bases. CDR3 size: 17 residues. The V and J ends lost 5 bases and 0 bases, in that order; junction bases with no gene match: 8. CDR3 residues: CASSPDRGEGSNQPQHF. In DNA, the CDR3 is TGTGCCAGCAGTCCGGACAGGGGAGAGGGTAGCAATCAGCCCCAGCATTTT.

This clonotype occurred a few times. The rearrangement joins TRBV20-1 to TRBJ2-5; 8 bases are shared with TRBD2. Germline V gene sequence: CDR1 DFQATT, CDR2 SNEGSKA (reference sequence). This CDR3 is built from 16 residues. The ends lost 0 bases at V and 2 bases at J; junction bases unmatched: 8. The CDR3 spells CSARDWVAGKQETQYF. The CDR3 DNA reads TGCAGTGCTAGAGATTGGGTAGCGGGGAAACAAGAGACCCAGTACTTC.

Of note for this clonotype: At one boundary the junction diverges from the germline segment, which might be a read error. The rearrangement uses TRBV12-3 or TRBV12-4 and TRBJ2-2; TRBD1 aligns across 7 bases. The CDR3 sequence is 14 residues long. DNA for the CDR3: TGTGCCAGCAGTTACCGACAGGGCATTGGGGAGTTGCTTTTT. The encoded protein is CASSYRQGIGELLF.

This clonotype was seen at least ten times. Here the CDR3 reads CASRAGQPNQPQHF. The DNA for the CDR3 is TGTGCCAGCAGAGCGGGACAGCCAAATCAGCCCCAGCATTTT. The rearrangement joins TRBV12-3 or TRBV12-4 to TRBJ1-5; 7 nucleotides align to TRBD1. The CDR3 is 14 amino acids. V shed 6 bases and J 4 bases; nucleotides not matched to a gene: 6.

The table lists this clonotype with a count of one. The junction shows a germline mismatch at one end, possibly a read error. The chain carries TRBV6-8 and TRBJ2-3; 9 nucleotides align to TRBD2. The CDR3 runs to 14 residues. Germline CDR1 is MNHGY and CDR2 is SAAAGT. The CDR3 nucleotides read TGTGCCAACAGTTATGCGGGAGGGACCGATACGCAGTATTTT. Protein product: CANSYAGGTDTQYF.

This clonotype was counted a single time. Here the CDR3 reads CSTQQGNTGELFF. The CDR3 nucleotides read TGCAGCACCCAACAGGGGAATACCGGGGAGCTGTTTTTT. V usage is TRBV29-1 and J usage is TRBJ2-2; 7 nucleotides agree with TRBD1. This CDR3 contains 13 residues. Trimming cost V 8 bases and J 5 bases; bases outside gene matches: 8. Germline V gene lookup returns CDR1 SQVTM and CDR2 ANQGSEA.

With respect to this clonotype: The junction shows a germline mismatch at one end, possibly a read error. The chain has TRBV6-5 and TRBJ1-2; TRBD1 might be the D (5 bases). This CDR3 is 14 amino acids long. Germline values: CDR1 MNHEY, CDR2 SVGAGI. CDR3 bases: TGTGCCATCAGTTACTCGAGTGGGGGAGAAGGCTACATCTTC. Translated, it gives CAISYSSGGEGYIF.

About this clonotype itself: No conserved phenylalanine or tryptophan is present at the end of the CDR3, so a read error is the likely explanation. The rearrangement joins TRBV19 to TRBJ1-1; 7 nucleotides line up with TRBD1. The length of the CDR3 is 12 residues. CDR1 is LNHDA, CDR2 SQIVND, per germline (reference sequence). Trimming at V came to 11 bases and at J to 9 bases, leaving 12 bases not matched to a gene. The CDR3 loop reads CAVGTAYGQAFS. CDR3 DNA sequence: TGTGCCGTGGGGACAGCTTACGGACAAGCTTTCTCT.

As concerns this clonotype: One junction end disagrees with the germline gene, perhaps due to a read error. The V call is TRBV4-2, the J call TRBJ1-3; D is unresolved. Germline lookup yields CDR1 LGHNA and CDR2 YNFKEQ. This CDR3 spans 18 amino acids. CDR3 loop: CASSQAHQRAASGKTIYF. In DNA, the CDR3 is TGTGCCAGCAGCCAGGCGCATCAAAGGGCAGCCTCTGGAAAAACCATATATTTT.

Comment on this clonotype: Here the CDR3 omits its conserved ending phenylalanine or tryptophan, so a read error is the likely source. V gene TRBV6-5 combines with J gene TRBJ2-1, with 11 bases that match TRBD2. Germline CDR1 reads MNHEY; CDR2 reads SVGAGI. The CDR3 runs 17 residues. The CDR3 is CGSRYSTWGLADNEQFI. CDR3 coding DNA: TGTGGCAGCAGATACTCGACCTGGGGACTAGCGGACAATGAGCAGTTCATC.

Comments on this clonotype: The missing conserved phenylalanine or tryptophan at the end of this CDR3 makes a read error likely. It is unclear where the CDR3 begins or ends on the DNA, so no DNA is shown, and the CDR3 is as TCRdb lists it. The J gene is TRBJ1-6, the V gene TRBV6-5; TRBD1 is the table's D call and was not checked against the DNA. CDR1 is MNHEY, CDR2 SVGAGI, per germline. The CDR3 has 16 amino acids, counting both end residues. This CDR3 reads CVSSYLPDRGGSPLHL.

This clonotype turned up a few times. One end of the junction varies from germline; a read error may be responsible. The J gene is TRBJ2-2, the V gene TRBV4-2, with D possibly matching TRBD1 (5 bases). Germline-derived CDR1 and CDR2 are LGHNA and YNFKEQ. The CDR3 contains 16 residues. The CDR3 reads CASNQDLRANTWELFF. The CDR3 region has the DNA TGTGCCAGCAACCAGGATCTCAGGGCGAACACCTGGGAGCTGTTTTTT.

Turning to this clonotype: It is unclear where the CDR3 begins or ends on the DNA, so no DNA is shown, and the CDR3 is as TCRdb lists it. The chain links TRBV12-3 or TRBV12-4 to TRBJ2-7; the listed D gene, TRBD1, was not tested against the DNA. Including both end residues, the CDR3 is 14 amino acids long. CDR3 in amino acids: CASSFGGGAAKRYF.

The chain couples TRBV2 to TRBJ1-5; possible D gene TRBD1, 5 bases. CDR3 length equals 13 residues. Germline CDR1 SNHLY, CDR2 FYNNEI. Trimming left V 5 bases short and J 4 bases short, with 9 bases between. CDR3: CASSWSGNQPQHF. The CDR3 nucleotides read TGTGCCAGCAGTTGGTCAGGGAATCAGCCCCAGCATTTT.

About this clonotype itself: This likely comes from a read error, as the CDR3 has no conserved phenylalanine or tryptophan at its end. The chain combines TRBV12-3 or TRBV12-4 with TRBJ1-1, with TRBD1 matching over 7 bases. CDR3 size: 15 residues. The CDR3 reads CVSSRGDRWNTEAFL. The CDR3 DNA reads TGTGTCAGCTCCCGCGGGGACAGATGGAACACTGAAGCTTTCTTA.